This paragraph covers one T cell receptor (beta chain) sequence. As yet, its antigen is unknown. A clone one base away is much larger, so this may be a read error. The data are from a study of breast tumors, draining lymph nodes, adjacent tissues. Study-level findings and limits: Data only fit, rather than demonstrated, lymph node origin of most tumor T cells. Compared with basal-like, luminal-like tumors shared significantly more repertoire with nontumor tissue.

Germline V CDR1 and CDR2: SGHRS, YFSETQ. The CDR3 loop spans 13 amino acids. A single record per CDR3 protein comes from TCRdb applying MiXCR to the multiplex PCR reads. Of 200,000 to 250,000 distinct CDR3 sequences listed, roughly 32% are singletons. Samples came from axillary lymph nodes draining the breast cancer. The clonotype was recovered from a female donor with breast cancer. Some clones in this sample may be carry-over from other donors' samples. Sequencing used axillary lymph node tissue. V gene TRBV5-1 combines with J gene TRBJ2-2, with D perhaps TRBD1 or TRBD2 (5 bases each). The CDR3 region is CASSGHNTGDLFF. The CDR3 DNA sequence: TGCGCCAGCAGTGGGCACAACACCGGGGACCTGTTTTTT.